A single sample is the source of the 21 T cell receptor beta chains below, sequenced in a study of blood T cell repertoires in COVID-19. The protocol was immunoSEQ multiplex PCR, while the TCRdb copy is restricted to in-frame clones and leaves out a portion. The table includes some 280,000 clones, 86% detected once. Material: peripheral blood. These receptors came from a woman aged 25 to 39 with active or convalescent COVID-19.

The chain links TRBV5-1 to TRBJ2-3, with 10 bases identical to TRBD2. The CDR3 runs to 16 residues. The germline V gene has CDR1 SGHRS and CDR2 YFSETQ. J was trimmed by 2 bases and V by 3 bases; bases with no gene match: 6. CDR3 in amino acids: CASSWSSGGPTDTQYF. The DNA for the CDR3 is TGCGCCAGCAGCTGGAGTAGCGGGGGGCCCACAGATACGCAGTATTTT.

The chain links TRBV28 to TRBJ2-7; 9 nucleotides line up with TRBD2. The junction had 11 bases not matched to a gene; V was cut back by 5 bases and J by 6 bases. CDR1 and CDR2 from the germline V gene are MDHEN and SYDVKM. The CDR3 length is 15 residues. The CDR3 DNA reads TGTGCCAGCAGTCGCAGCGGGGGGCCCCCCGGCGAGCAGTACTTC. It is translated as CASSRSGGPPGEQYF.

The sample holds a few counts of this clone. This chain uses TRBV28 with TRBJ1-1; TRBD1 is a possible D gene (5 bases). Germline V CDR1 and CDR2: MDHEN, SYDVKM. V shed 6 bases and J shed 4 bases, with 15 bases lying between them. The CDR3 spans 14 residues. The CDR3, as DNA: TGTGCCAGCAGAAAACGGCAGGGCCCCACTGAAGCTTTCTTT. Protein product: CASRKRQGPTEAFF.

The rearrangement links TRBV2 to TRBJ2-1; 8 positions match TRBD1. After removal of 6 bases from V and 3 bases from J, the junction contained 4 bases not matched to a gene. The CDR3 sequence is 14 residues long. Germline-derived CDR1 and CDR2 are SNHLY and FYNNEI. DNA for the CDR3: TGTGCCAGCAGGAAGGGACAGGACTACAATGAGCAGTTCTTC. Translation gives CASRKGQDYNEQFF.

This clone has a single count. V and J are TRBV9 and TRBJ2-7; perhaps TRBD1 as D (5 bases). Trimming removed 3 bases at V and 3 bases at J, with 7 bases between. This CDR3 is 12 amino acids long. The germline CDR1 and CDR2 sequences are SGDLS and YYNGEE. Here the CDR3 DNA reads TGTGCCAGCAGCGGACAGAACTACGAGCAGTACTTC. It specifies CASSGQNYEQYF.

This chain links TRBV4-3 with TRBJ1-1; D gene ambiguous. The CDR3 length is 16 residues. CDR1 is LGHNA, CDR2 YSLEER, per germline. V was shortened by 0 bases and J by 5 bases, with 16 bases between the two germline ends. Here the CDR3 reads CASSQEYARVRTEAFF. The DNA of the CDR3 is TGCGCCAGCAGCCAAGAGTATGCTCGGGTAAGGACTGAAGCTTTCTTT.

The rearrangement joins TRBV29-1 to TRBJ1-1; D unresolved. Trimming took off 7 bases at V and 4 bases at J, with 10 bases between the two ends. Germline V gene sequence: CDR1 SQVTM, CDR2 ANQGSEA. This CDR3 is built from 11 residues. CDR3 sequence: CSGKRSTEAFF. As DNA, the CDR3 is TGCAGCGGTAAGAGGAGCACTGAAGCTTTCTTT.

This chain links TRBV4-2 with TRBJ2-7; 10 bases match TRBD1. Germline trimming cut 4 bases from V and 4 bases from J; bases unmatched to any gene: 16. The CDR3 sequence is 18 residues long. Germline-derived CDR1 and CDR2 are LGHNA and YNFKEQ. CDR3 in DNA: TGTGCCAGCAGCCTCCAAGATTCGACAGGGGGCGAAGGGTACGAGCAGTACTTC. This gives the protein CASSLQDSTGGEGYEQYF.

With respect to this clone: Different DNA sequences within this sample yield the same CDR3. The chain joins TRBV3-1 (or the pseudogene TRBV3-2) to TRBJ1-1; TRBD1 aligns across 7 bases. The CDR3 runs to 14 residues. Per germline, CDR1 LGHDT and CDR2 YNNKEL (reference sequence). J lost 1 base, V lost 4 bases, and 3 bases had no gene match. The CDR3: CASSRGTANTEAFF. The CDR3 DNA sequence: TGTGCCAGCAGCCGGGGGACAGCGAACACTGAAGCTTTCTTT.

This chain connects TRBV4-2 to TRBJ1-6; 9 nucleotides agree with TRBD1. The CDR3 has 17 residues. Germline CDR1 and CDR2: LGHNA and YNFKEQ. The trim removed 4 bases at V and 6 bases at J, leaving 10 bases unmatched. CDR3 bases: TGTGCCAGCAGCCGCCCTTCCCCGGGACAGGGTAATTCACCCCTCCACTTT. Translating it yields CASSRPSPGQGNSPLHF.

The V call is TRBV11-2, the J call TRBJ2-3; 12 bases fit TRBD2. Germline assignment: CDR1 SGHAT and CDR2 FQNNGV. The CDR3 consists of 16 residues. The ends lost 5 bases at V and 2 bases at J; junction bases unmatched: 5. CDR3 bases: TGTGCCAGCAGCCCCTGGACTAGCGGGGCCACAGATACGCAGTATTTT. Translation gives CASSPWTSGATDTQYF.

The J gene is TRBJ1-2, the V gene TRBV10-3, with 8 bases matching TRBD1. CDR1 is ENHRY and CDR2 is SYGVKD in the germline V gene. CDR3 size: 14 residues. Trimming removed 10 bases from V and 6 bases from J; junction bases left unmatched: 13. The CDR3 sequence is CATSGQEFSDGYTF. In DNA, the CDR3 is TGTGCCACCTCGGGACAGGAGTTCAGCGATGGCTACACCTTC.

The rearrangement links TRBV13 to TRBJ2-1, with D possibly matching TRBD1 (5 bases). The germline V and J ends were trimmed by 0 bases and 0 bases, with 9 bases remaining between them. CDR1 is PRHDT, CDR2 FYEKMQ, per germline (reference sequence). CDR3 length: 16 amino acids. The CDR3 DNA sequence: TGTGCCAGCAGCTTAGGCTACAGGAGCTCCTACAATGAGCAGTTCTTC. It yields the protein CASSLGYRSSYNEQFF.

The rearrangement joins TRBV30 to TRBJ1-2; a possible D gene is TRBD1 (6 bases). Germline lookup yields CDR1 GTSNPN and CDR2 SVGIG (reference sequence). The V gene lost 0 bases and the J gene lost 7 bases, with 15 bases spanning the gap. The CDR3 runs 14 residues. The CDR3 protein is CAWSVLEQGPGYTF. The CDR3, as DNA: TGTGCCTGGAGTGTACTAGAACAGGGTCCTGGCTACACCTTC.

V and J are TRBV12-3 or TRBV12-4 and TRBJ2-7; the D is unclear. The ends were cut back, 4 bases at V and 9 bases at J, with 13 bases in the middle. The CDR3 loop spans 12 amino acids. The CDR3 nucleotides are TGTGCCAGCAGTTCCCAGACTCAAGGGCAGTACTTC. Amino acids: CASSSQTQGQYF.

V usage is TRBV7-2 and J usage is TRBJ2-3; possibly TRBD1 for D (6 bases). The CDR3 totals 18 residues. Trimming shortened V by 1 base and J by 0 bases, and 17 bases separated the two germline ends. CDR1 and CDR2 (germline): SGHTA, FQGNSA. In nucleotides, the CDR3 is TGTGCCAGCAGCTTAGACCCCCTAGGGGACACTAGCACAGATACGCAGTATTTT. The encoded protein is CASSLDPLGDTSTDTQYF.

This clone occurred once. The chain is built from TRBV28 and TRBJ1-5; 7 bases are shared with TRBD1. CDR1 and CDR2 from the germline V gene are MDHEN and SYDVKM. With V trimmed by 3 bases and J by 7 bases, 6 bases remained unmatched. This CDR3 has 14 amino acids. In nucleotides, the CDR3 is TGTGCCAGCAGTTTCAAAGGGGGCCGGCAGCCCCAGCATTTT. Translating gives CASSFKGGRQPQHF.

The chain carries TRBV11-1 and TRBJ2-6, with D uncertain. The CDR3 spans 14 residues. V was cut by 5 bases and J by 0 bases, with 5 bases left in between. Germline assignment: CDR1 SGHAT and CDR2 FQDESV (reference sequence). The DNA for the CDR3 is TGTGCCAGCAGCATATACTCTGGGGCCAACGTCCTGACTTTC. This sequence encodes CASSIYSGANVLTF.

This rearrangement joins TRBV5-1 to TRBJ1-2, with D possibly matching TRBD1 (6 bases). CDR1 and CDR2 from the germline V gene are SGHRS and YFSETQ. V was cut by 0 bases and J by 8 bases, with 14 bases left in between. There are 14 residues in the CDR3. The CDR3 region is CASSLDAGEFGYTF. The DNA of the CDR3 is TGCGCCAGCAGCTTGGATGCAGGGGAATTCGGCTACACCTTC.

The chain recombines TRBV9 with TRBJ2-1, with D tentatively TRBD2 (6 bases). In germline, CDR1 is SGDLS, CDR2 YYNGEE. V dropped 0 bases and J dropped 8 bases, with 12 bases sitting between them. CDR3 size: 14 residues. CDR3 protein: CASSVATSLDEQFF. DNA for the CDR3: TGTGCCAGCAGCGTAGCTACTAGCCTCGATGAGCAGTTCTTC.

This clone was picked up a small number of times. The chain recombines TRBV3-1 (or the pseudogene TRBV3-2) with TRBJ1-2; 7 bases are a match to TRBD1. Germline V gene sequence: CDR1 LGHDT, CDR2 YNNKEL (reference sequence). The CDR3 has 13 amino acids. Trimming cost V 3 bases and J 7 bases; bases outside gene matches: 5. The CDR3 region is CASSQGQTLGYTF. In DNA form, the CDR3 reads TGTGCCAGCAGCCAGGGACAGACTCTTGGCTACACCTTC.